This entry lists 13 T cell receptor delta chains sequenced from one sample in a study of human gamma delta and Vdelta1 T cells (dated by TCRdb to the late 2010s). The library was produced with PCR. Sequencing relied on an Illumina MiSeq. TCRdb reprocessed the public reads with the caller CATT; rows with the same DNA were merged afterwards. The sample data list thousands of delta-chain clones, and approximately 36% of these were observed just once. The ten largest clones capture roughly 6.4% of the sample. The antigens these receptors bind are not known. Sequenced material: Vdelta1 gamma-delta T cells from blood grown in culture (DOT cells). Taken with the paper, the label for cell subset or site translates to: Delta One T cells, in vitro expanded/differentiated Vd1+ gamma-delta T cells. These TCRs come from a human donor in good health.

The V gene is TRDV1, the J gene TRDJ1; the D gene is possibly TRDD3 (8 bases). The CDR3 is 25 residues long. In germline, CDR1 is TSWWSYY, CDR2 QGS. V lost 3 bases and J lost 0, with 41 bases in between. The CDR3 sequence: CALGDQLPKDEKGWGIALDTDKLIF. The CDR3 DNA reads TGTGCTCTTGGGGACCAACTTCCTAAGGACGAGAAGGGATGGGGGATTGCACTAGACACCGATAAACTCATCTTT.

This clone was seen only a few times. The J gene is TRDJ1, the V gene TRDV1; 11 bases are a match to TRDD3. CDR1 is TSWWSYY, CDR2 QGS, per germline. The CDR3 totals 23 residues. With 0 bases clipped from V and 7 bases from J, the junction kept 28 bases outside the gene matches. This CDR3 is CALGELYTFFTLGDTPPKGKLIF. In nucleotides, the CDR3 is TGTGCTCTTGGGGAACTCTACACCTTCTTCACGTTGGGGGATACGCCCCCTAAGGGTAAACTCATCTTT.

J is TRDJ1 and V is TRDV1; 8 bases align to TRDD3. The CDR3 runs to 18 residues. Looked up from germline, CDR1 is TSWWSYY and CDR2 is QGS. The V and J ends lost 2 bases and 5 bases, in that order; junction bases with no gene match: 16. The CDR3 coding sequence is TGTGCTCTTGGGGAATCCAACGACCTTACTGGGGGTCAAGATAAACTCATCTTT. It translates to CALGESNDLTGGQDKLIF.

The J gene is TRDJ1, the V gene TRDV1, with 7 bases aligning to TRDD3. Germline values: CDR1 TSWWSYY, CDR2 QGS. Unmatched junction bases numbered 6, after V lost 1 base and J lost 1 base. CDR3 size: 16 residues. Here the CDR3 reads CALGERRGYSTDKLIF. DNA of the CDR3: TGTGCTCTTGGGGAACGACGGGGATATAGCACCGATAAACTCATCTTT.

Remarks on this clone: A much larger clone differs by one base, so this may be a read error. The rearrangement uses TRDV1 and TRDJ1; 11 nucleotides match TRDD3. Germline V gene sequence: CDR1 TSWWSYY, CDR2 QGS. The CDR3 extends over 21 amino acids. The CDR3 DNA reads TGTGCTCATGGGAACCAAAAAGACTCCTACGTTGGTGGGGGATACGACGATAAACTCATCTTT. Translated, it gives CAHGNQKDSYVGGGYDDKLIF.

The chain carries TRDV1 and TRDJ1, with TRDD3 as a possible D gene (6 bases). CDR3 size: 18 residues. Germline loops: CDR1 TSWWSYY, CDR2 QGS. V dropped 3 bases and J dropped 0 bases, with 20 bases sitting between them. The CDR3 protein is CALGDPSPQTGYTDKLIF. The CDR3 nucleotides read TGTGCTCTTGGGGATCCGTCTCCGCAGACTGGGTACACCGATAAACTCATCTTT.

This clone has more than one count but fewer than ten. The rearrangement links TRDV1 to TRDJ1; 10 bases line up with TRDD3. This CDR3 has 18 residues. CDR1 and CDR2 (germline): TSWWSYY, QGS. Unmatched junction bases numbered 13, after V lost 3 bases and J lost 3 bases. CDR3 nucleotides: TGTGCTCTTGGGGACCCCAGCCTACTCTGGGGGATATCCGATAAACTCATCTTT. Amino acid sequence: CALGDPSLLWGISDKLIF.

This clone turned up a few times. This chain joins TRDV1 and TRDJ1, with 8 positions matching TRDD3. The CDR3 is 23 amino acids. The germline CDR1 and CDR2 sequences are TSWWSYY and QGS. The V segment lost 2 bases and the J segment 0 bases; nucleotides outside the gene matches: 26. CDR3 nucleotides: TGTGCTCTTGGGGAAGGGCAATGGGCGGATAGGTTCTGGGGGAAACAGTACACCGATAAACTCATCTTT. Its protein is CALGEGQWADRFWGKQYTDKLIF.

The rearrangement uses TRDV1 and TRDJ1; TRDD3 is a possible D gene (5 bases). The CDR3 sequence is 18 residues long. Trimming pared 3 bases from V and 4 bases from J, leaving 24 bases between. The germline gives CDR1 TSWWSYY, CDR2 QGS. Here the CDR3 DNA reads TGTGCTCTTGGGGAGCCATACATTTGGGGAACCGGCGGCGATAAACTCATCTTT. Its protein product is CALGEPYIWGTGGDKLIF.

This rearrangement joins TRDV1 to TRDJ1, with D maybe TRDD3 (6 bases). The V and J ends lost 2 bases and 0 bases respectively, with 16 bases between them. This CDR3 has 17 residues. Germline V gives CDR1 TSWWSYY, CDR2 QGS. For the CDR3, the DNA is TGTGCTCTTGGGGAATTTTGGGGGTCCGAGTACACCGATAAACTCATCTTT. Its protein product is CALGEFWGSEYTDKLIF.

By share, this clone counts as medium-sized. The same CDR3 is also encoded by other DNA sequences in this sample. The chain recombines TRDV1 with TRDJ1, with 7 bases identical to TRDD3. The CDR3 consists of 21 residues. Germline trimming cut 4 bases from V and 4 bases from J; bases unmatched to any gene: 27. Germline CDR1 and CDR2: TSWWSYY and QGS. CDR3 loop: CALGAQRLGIGWEYGLDKLIF. For the CDR3, the DNA is TGTGCTCTTGGGGCCCAGCGACTGGGGATCGGTTGGGAATACGGTCTCGATAAACTCATCTTT.

The J gene is TRDJ1, the V gene TRDV1, with a possible D match to TRDD3 (9 bases). Per germline, CDR1 TSWWSYY and CDR2 QGS. The CDR3 length is 19 residues. Trimming removed 1 base at V and 0 bases at J, with 21 bases between. The CDR3 loop reads CALGEPTSYSGGYTDKLIF. CDR3 coding DNA: TGTGCTCTTGGGGAACCGACTTCCTACTCTGGGGGATACACCGATAAACTCATCTTT.

The chain has TRDV1 and TRDJ1; TRDD3 agrees at 13 bases. This CDR3 comprises 19 residues. The ends lost 0 bases at V and 10 bases at J; junction bases unmatched: 17. Germline lookup yields CDR1 TSWWSYY and CDR2 QGS. The CDR3 DNA follows: TGTGCTCTTGGGGAACTAGCCCATCACGTACTGGGGGATACGAGTATACTCATCTTT. As protein: CALGELAHHVLGDTSILIF.